Sequencing of this T cell receptor beta chain was carried out in a study of post-analysis software for immune sequencing data. In the study overall: There were relapsing-remitting, secondary progressive and progressive-relapsing multiple sclerosis among the disease courses included. Broader study findings: Clustering by F measure revealed strong co-clustering among samples prepared together in one batch. Compared against controls, patients with multiple sclerosis displayed significantly lower normalized Chao1 diversity. Five or six TRBV segments were more frequent in patients than controls; TRBV5-6, TRBV5-1 and TRBV20-1 belonged to this group.

Unique-molecular-identifier-tagged TCR beta cDNA libraries were used. There were roughly 0.9 to 10 million T cells, and 510,000 or so cDNA molecules came from them. TCRdb processed the PCR reads anew with MiXCR; each CDR3 protein has one entry. The table has just over 250,000 distinct CDR3 sequences, 30% to 45% seen once; the top ten hold roughly 4.8%. V lost 6 bases and J lost 0, with 13 bases in between. Germline V lookup: CDR1 SQVTM, CDR2 ANQGSEA. The length of the CDR3 is 14 residues. This clonotype showed up many times. Antigen specificity is unknown. The J gene is TRBJ2-3, the V gene TRBV29-1, with a weak D call TRBD1 (6 bases). This TCR was recovered from a girl aged 5-17 years with multiple sclerosis. Sample: blood. CDR3 DNA sequence: TGCAGCGTCCTACAGGGTTTTAGCACAGATACGCAGTATTTT. This translates into CSVLQGFSTDTQYF.